This T cell receptor beta chain was profiled in a study of breast tumors, draining lymph nodes, adjacent tissues. Whole-study results and caveats: Tumor TCR diversity was below lymph nodes but above nontumor tissue.

Remarks on this clonotype: What it binds is unknown.

TCRdb re-analysed the multiplex PCR reads in MiXCR, keeping a single row per CDR3 protein. The sample includes about 13,000 distinct CDR3 sequences, 62% of them seen just once. The CDR3 contains 16 residues. Germline V gene data show CDR1 as MGHDK and CDR2 as SYGVNS. The V segment lost 3 bases and the J segment 3 bases; nucleotides outside the gene matches: 5. V gene TRBV25-1 combines with J gene TRBJ2-3, with TRBD1 matching over 11 bases. This clonotype was obtained from a female donor with breast cancer. Some clones in this sample may be carry-over from other donors' samples. Sequenced material: tumor-adjacent breast tissue. The CDR3 bases are TGTGCCAGCAGTGATCTAGGGACAGGGGGTACAGATACGCAGTATTTT. It translates to CASSDLGTGGTDTQYF.